The 14 T cell receptor beta chains listed next were all sequenced from one sample in a study of neurological immune-mediated disorders. MiXCR, run by TCRdb on the 5' RACE reads, gives a single entry per CDR3 protein. Of tens of thousands of distinct CDR3 sequences in the sample, over 10% were seen once. Sequencing was performed on PBMCs. The receptors were sampled from a man aged 55-75 years in good health.

This clonotype was recorded many times. This chain uses TRBV7-6 with TRBJ2-5; no reliable D call. V was pared by 5 bases and J by 5 bases, with 15 bases between. Germline V gene lookup returns CDR1 SGHVS and CDR2 FNYEAQ. This CDR3 has 14 residues. The chain's CDR3 is CASSPSARRETQYF. CDR3 DNA sequence: TGTGCCAGCAGCCCCTCCGCCCGCCGGGAGACCCAGTACTTC.

In this sample, this clonotype turned up many times. V and J are TRBV7-9 and TRBJ2-1; 8 nucleotides agree with TRBD2. Unmatched junction bases numbered 3, after V lost 5 bases and J lost 0 bases. Per the germline V gene, CDR1 is SEHNR and CDR2 is FQNEAQ (reference sequence). The CDR3 extends over 15 amino acids. The CDR3 DNA follows: TGTGCCAGCAGCCCGGGACTAGGCTCCTACAATGAGCAGTTCTTC. Translating it yields CASSPGLGSYNEQFF.

This clonotype was seen many times. The J gene is TRBJ2-2, the V gene TRBV2, with D tentatively TRBD1 or TRBD2 (5 bases each). Trimming took 5 bases from V and 5 from J, leaving 18 bases between them. The CDR3 is made up of 16 amino acids. Germline CDR1 reads SNHLY; CDR2 reads FYNNEI. CDR3 protein: CASSRVFMGVTGELFF. For the CDR3, the DNA is TGTGCCAGCAGTCGCGTCTTCATGGGGGTTACCGGGGAGCTGTTTTTT.

This clonotype occurred many times. V and J are TRBV9 and TRBJ1-5, with TRBD1 matching 10 bases. With 3 bases clipped from V and 2 bases from J, the junction kept 2 bases outside the gene matches. CDR1 is SGDLS and CDR2 is YYNGEE in the germline V gene. The CDR3 sequence is 15 residues long. The DNA for the CDR3 is TGTGCCAGCAGCGCCGGACAGGGGGGCAATCAGCCCCAGCATTTT. It encodes CASSAGQGGNQPQHF.

This clonotype was found many times. The rearrangement links TRBV7-9 to TRBJ1-2; D gene unclear. Trimming shortened V by 1 base and J by 2 bases, and 8 bases separated the two germline ends. The CDR3 length is 14 residues. The germline V gene has CDR1 SEHNR and CDR2 FQNEAQ (reference sequence). CDR3 sequence reads: CASSLEGRNYGYTF. DNA of the CDR3: TGTGCCAGCAGCTTAGAGGGCAGAAACTATGGCTACACCTTC.

This clonotype came up many times. J is TRBJ2-2 and V is TRBV5-1, with D perhaps matching TRBD2 (5 bases). Germline assignment: CDR1 SGHRS and CDR2 YFSETQ. V was clipped by 0 bases and J by 5 bases, with 14 bases between them. The CDR3 is made up of 16 amino acids. In DNA, the CDR3 is TGCGCCAGCAGCTTGGATGCGGGCCTGGGAACCGGGGAGCTGTTTTTT. Protein sequence: CASSLDAGLGTGELFF.

In its sample, this clonotype was seen a few times. The chain carries TRBV19 and TRBJ1-1, with D possibly being TRBD1 (5 bases). This CDR3 is built from 14 residues. Germline CDR1 reads LNHDA; CDR2 reads SQIVND (reference sequence). Trimming stripped 6 bases from V and 5 bases from J, with 16 bases between. In DNA form, the CDR3 reads TGTGCCAGTAGGCCCCAGGGCGGCGGGACTGAAGCTTTCTTT. Amino acid sequence: CASRPQGGGTEAFF.

This clonotype appeared many times. The V and J genes are TRBV29-1 and TRBJ2-1, with 9 bases that match TRBD2. The CDR3 covers 14 residues. Germline CDR1 is SQVTM and CDR2 is ANQGSEA. The V and J ends lost 7 bases and 5 bases, in that order; junction bases with no gene match: 9. CDR3 protein: CSGGVAGAHNEQFF. As DNA, the CDR3 is TGCAGCGGGGGGGTAGCGGGGGCCCACAATGAGCAGTTCTTC.

This clonotype was detected ten times or more. V usage is TRBV7-2 and J usage is TRBJ1-1; D uncertain. CDR3 length equals 14 residues. The germline gives CDR1 SGHTA, CDR2 FQGNSA. V lost 5 bases to trimming and J lost 3 bases, with 13 bases between them. The CDR3 protein is CASSARAWDTEAFF. In DNA, the CDR3 is TGTGCCAGCAGCGCAAGGGCGTGGGACACTGAAGCTTTCTTT.

This clonotype was seen many times. The genes are TRBV6-5 and TRBJ1-2, with a weak D call TRBD1 (6 bases). Germline assignment: CDR1 MNHEY and CDR2 SVGAGI. There are 13 residues in the CDR3. The V end lost 2 bases, the J end lost 8 bases, and 12 bases lay between the germline ends. DNA of the CDR3: TGTGCCAGCAGTTACGCGGACAGAGGAGGCTACACCTTC. Translation gives CASSYADRGGYTF.

This clonotype was found many times. The chain is built from TRBV20-1 and TRBJ1-5, with D perhaps TRBD1 (6 bases). Looked up from germline, CDR1 is DFQATT and CDR2 is SNEGSKA (reference sequence). V shed 6 bases and J shed 4 bases, with 13 bases lying between them. The CDR3 is 13 amino acids. The DNA for the CDR3 is TGCAGTGCCCAGGACAGATTGAATCAGCCCCAGCATTTT. Protein sequence: CSAQDRLNQPQHF.

This clonotype was counted many times. The DNA is left out, because the CDR3 cannot be placed on it with certainty; the CDR3 is given as TCRdb lists it. V and J are TRBV24-1 and TRBJ2-5. Inclusive of both ends, the CDR3 amounts to 15 amino acids. The germline V gene has CDR1 KGHDR and CDR2 SFDVKD. CDR3 loop: CATSDFGSGQETQYF.

This clonotype was observed many times. The chain combines TRBV12-3 or TRBV12-4 with TRBJ2-5, with a weak D call TRBD1 (6 bases). Trimming took off 3 bases at V and 3 bases at J, with 8 bases between the two ends. CDR3 length: 13 residues. The CDR3 here is CASSFRDKETQYF. In nucleotides, the CDR3 is TGTGCCAGCAGTTTCCGGGACAAAGAGACCCAGTACTTC.

On this clonotype: This may come from a read error, since a much larger clone is one base off. The gene calls are TRBV7-9 and TRBJ1-2; the D is unclear. V lost 6 bases, J lost 6 bases, and 17 bases lay in between. Germline CDR1 is SEHNR and CDR2 is FQNEAQ (reference sequence). CDR3 length: 14 amino acids. The CDR3 DNA reads as TGTGCCAGCAGATTCGCTAAGACAACGGATGGCTACACCTTC. Translation gives CASRFAKTTDGYTF.